These 24 T cell receptor beta chains share one sample of origin, sequenced in a study of cytomegalovirus exposure and HLA in healthy donors. 60 Vbeta and 13 Jbeta primers were used in PCR. Libraries were prepared by immunoSEQ multiplex PCR; TCRdb keeps only in-frame clonotypes and omits some of them. The sample shows fewer than 200,000 clones, roughly 80% of them seen only once. The sample taken for sequencing was PBMCs. The receptors stem from a woman between 45 and 65 years old in good health and CMV-seropositive.

This clone was found once. The chain combines TRBV28 with TRBJ2-1, with D perhaps matching TRBD1 (6 bases). CDR3 length: 14 residues. V dropped 8 bases and J dropped 6 bases, with 17 bases sitting between them. Germline V gene data show CDR1 as MDHEN and CDR2 as SYDVKM. The CDR3 spells CASGVTQGGNEQFF. CDR3 in DNA: TGTGCCAGCGGGGTCACCCAAGGGGGCAATGAGCAGTTCTTC.

The chain has TRBV28 and TRBJ2-5; D gene unclear. Germline loops: CDR1 MDHEN, CDR2 SYDVKM. V was pared by 2 bases and J by 1 base, with 11 bases between. This CDR3 is built from 15 residues. The CDR3 sequence: CASSLPLGPQETQYF. As DNA, the CDR3 is TGTGCCAGCAGTTTACCCCTGGGCCCCCAAGAGACCCAGTACTTC.

The J gene is TRBJ2-7, the V gene TRBV30; D possibly corresponds to TRBD2 (6 bases). Trimming left V 3 bases short and J 7 bases short, with 13 bases between. Per the germline V gene, CDR1 is GTSNPN and CDR2 is SVGIG (reference sequence). This CDR3 is 12 amino acids long. CDR3 DNA: TGTGCCTGGAGCGAAACGGGGGTGGAGCAGTACTTC. Its protein is CAWSETGVEQYF.

This clone has more than one count but fewer than ten. Here the CDR3 DNA reads TGTGCCAGCAGCCTCAGGGGGCTCGTGGAAGGCTACACCTTC. It encodes CASSLRGLVEGYTF. This chain connects TRBV4-2 to TRBJ1-2; the match to TRBD1 covers 8 bases. Germline V gene data show CDR1 as LGHNA and CDR2 as YNFKEQ. The CDR3 has 14 residues. V dropped 4 bases and J dropped 8; count of bases not matched to a gene: 9.

The genes are TRBV5-4 and TRBJ2-5; D may be TRBD2 (5 bases). The CDR3 has 15 amino acids. Germline V gene lookup returns CDR1 SGHNT and CDR2 YYREEE (reference sequence). V was trimmed by 0 bases and J by 1 base, leaving 10 bases between them. The CDR3 region has the DNA TGTGCCAGCAGCTTGGGACCGGGGAGCCAAGAGACCCAGTACTTC. It encodes CASSLGPGSQETQYF. The entire variable domain, with the rest obtained from reference TRBV5-4 and TRBJ2-5, is as follows: ETGVTQSPTHLIKTRGQQVTLRCSSQSGHNTVSWYQQALGQGPQFIFQYYREEENGRGNFPPRFSGLQFPNYSSELNVNALELDDSALYLCASSLGPGSQETQYFGPGTRLLVL.

The chain employs TRBV28 and TRBJ1-1; D is undetermined. V dropped 7 bases and J dropped 6 bases, with 12 bases sitting between them. Germline loops: CDR1 MDHEN, CDR2 SYDVKM. The CDR3 totals 12 residues. CDR3 protein: CASTPTGSEAFF. The CDR3 DNA reads as TGTGCCAGCACACCAACGGGTTCTGAAGCTTTCTTT. Filled out from reference TRBV28 and TRBJ1-1, the complete variable domain reads DVKVTQSSRYLVKRTGEKVFLECVQDMDHENMFWYRQDPGLGLRLIYFSYDVKMKEKGDIPEGYSVSREKKERFSLILESASTNQTSMYLCASTPTGSEAFFGQGTRLTVV.

This clone was found once. V usage is TRBV9 and J usage is TRBJ2-7; 8 bases line up with TRBD2. Germline CDR1 and CDR2: SGDLS and YYNGEE. This CDR3 has 14 residues. V was pared by 4 bases and J by 0 bases, with 3 bases of the junction left unmatched. CDR3 sequence reads: CASSKRGTSYEQYF. DNA for the CDR3: TGTGCCAGCAGCAAGCGGGGGACCTCCTACGAGCAGTACTTC.

This clone was observed once. The chain combines TRBV14 with TRBJ2-1; 8 nucleotides match TRBD2. V gave up 1 base and J gave up 3 bases; unmatched junction bases: 8. Germline lookup yields CDR1 SGHDN and CDR2 FVKESK. This CDR3 comprises 17 residues. The CDR3 sequence is CASSQGALAGVYNEQFF. The CDR3 DNA reads TGTGCCAGCAGCCAAGGGGCCCTAGCGGGCGTCTACAATGAGCAGTTCTTC.

This rearrangement joins TRBV18 to TRBJ1-2; possibly TRBD1 for D (6 bases). Trimming shortened V by 10 bases and J by 3 bases, and 21 bases separated the two germline ends. The CDR3 is made up of 15 amino acids. CDR1 is KGHSH and CDR2 is LQKENI in the germline V gene. CDR3 amino acids: CATTGGLHSDYGYTF. CDR3 sequence (DNA): TGTGCCACCACGGGGGGCCTCCATTCGGACTATGGCTACACCTTC.

The V call is TRBV6-5, the J call TRBJ1-6; D is unresolved. The CDR3 has 13 amino acids. V dropped 2 bases and J dropped 7 bases, with 6 bases sitting between them. Per the germline V gene, CDR1 is MNHEY and CDR2 is SVGAGI. The CDR3 loop is CASSYGQNSPLHF. In nucleotides, the CDR3 is TGTGCCAGCAGTTACGGGCAAAATTCACCCCTCCACTTT.

The chain has TRBV5-1 and TRBJ2-7; 12 positions match TRBD1. Germline V gene lookup returns CDR1 SGHRS and CDR2 YFSETQ. This CDR3 spans 18 amino acids. V lost 4 bases and J lost 1; bases outside the gene matches: 12. The CDR3 loop reads CASSQPGQGAAYSYEQYF. The CDR3 nucleotides are TGCGCCAGCAGCCAACCGGGACAGGGGGCTGCCTATTCCTACGAGCAGTACTTC.

V and J are TRBV4-2 and TRBJ2-7; 13 bases fit TRBD2. Losses at the gene ends were 1 base for V and 6 bases for J; bases not matched to a gene: 3. The CDR3 covers 15 residues. Germline CDR1 is LGHNA and CDR2 is YNFKEQ. The chain's CDR3 is CASSQGTSGSREQYF. The CDR3 DNA sequence: TGTGCCAGCAGCCAAGGGACTAGCGGGAGTCGCGAGCAGTACTTC.

The chain links TRBV9 to TRBJ2-7, with 9 bases aligning to TRBD1. V was clipped by 3 bases and J by 0 bases; unmatched bases: 7. The CDR3 is made up of 16 amino acids. Per the germline V gene, CDR1 is SGDLS and CDR2 is YYNGEE. CDR3 sequence: CASSAETGGFSYEQYF. CDR3 in DNA: TGTGCCAGCAGCGCGGAGACAGGGGGTTTCTCCTACGAGCAGTACTTC.

This chain links TRBV10-3 with TRBJ2-2; possible D gene TRBD2, 7 bases. Germline-derived CDR1 and CDR2 are ENHRY and SYGVKD. The CDR3 contains 18 residues. Trimming removed 5 bases from V and 3 bases from J, with 22 bases in between. In DNA, the CDR3 is TGTGCCATCAGTCCGATGAGAGGCGGGGGCATCCACACCGGGGAGCTGTTTTTT. Translating gives CAISPMRGGGIHTGELFF.

The chain employs TRBV15 and TRBJ2-5; perhaps TRBD1 as D (5 bases). Germline CDR1 reads LNHNV; CDR2 reads YYDKDF (reference sequence). The CDR3 spans 14 residues. Trimming removed 0 bases at V and 5 bases at J, with 10 bases between. CDR3 amino acids: CATSRDGPGETQYF. The CDR3 DNA reads TGTGCCACCAGCAGAGATGGGCCAGGGGAGACCCAGTACTTC.

V gene TRBV7-2 combines with J gene TRBJ1-5; TRBD1 aligns across 9 bases. With 5 bases clipped from V and 3 bases from J, the junction kept 5 bases outside the gene matches. Germline-derived CDR1 and CDR2 are SGHTA and FQGNSA. This CDR3 has 15 residues. CDR3 residues: CASSHGTGTNQPQHF. CDR3 nucleotide sequence: TGTGCCAGCAGCCACGGGACAGGGACCAATCAGCCCCAGCATTTT.

J is TRBJ2-1 and V is TRBV10-2, with D uncertain. Germline CDR1 WSHSY, CDR2 SAAADI. V lost 4 bases to trimming and J lost 0 bases, with 7 bases between them. The CDR3 runs 14 residues. For the CDR3, the DNA is TGCGCCAGCAGTGGTCAGGTCTCCTACAATGAGCAGTTCTTC. Translated: CASSGQVSYNEQFF.

CDR3 nucleotides: TGTGCCAGCAGCATAGGCGGCGCTTCAGATACGCAGTATTTT. Amino acid sequence: CASSIGGASDTQYF. The genes are TRBV11-3 and TRBJ2-3; D is ambiguous. CDR3 size: 14 residues. Germline CDR1 reads SGHNT; CDR2 reads YENEEA. V was cut by 5 bases and J by 4 bases, with 13 bases left in between.

The chain has TRBV6-1 and TRBJ2-1; 10 bases align to TRBD2. Germline V lookup: CDR1 MNHNS, CDR2 SASEGT. The CDR3 has 15 amino acids. The junction had 5 bases not matched to a gene; V was cut back by 5 bases and J by 4 bases. The CDR3 DNA follows: TGTGCCAGCAGTCCCGGGACTAGCGAGTACAATGAGCAGTTCTTC. Encoded protein: CASSPGTSEYNEQFF.

This sequence joins TRBV14 and TRBJ2-1; 12 nucleotides match TRBD2. V was pared by 4 bases and J by 9 bases, with 7 bases of the junction left unmatched. Germline V gene data show CDR1 as SGHDN and CDR2 as FVKESK. This CDR3 comprises 15 residues. Here the CDR3 DNA reads TGTGCCAGCAGCCGACTAGCGGGGGCTCCATCTGAGCAGTTCTTC. It translates to CASSRLAGAPSEQFF.

This clone was counted only a few times. The chain joins TRBV6-5 to TRBJ1-6; D gene uncertain. Germline V lookup: CDR1 MNHEY, CDR2 SVGAGI. The CDR3 is made up of 13 amino acids. V was shortened by 8 bases and J by 7 bases, with 12 bases between the two germline ends. The CDR3 bases are TGTGCCAGCCGTTCCGGGTTGAATTCACCCCTCCACTTT. This encodes CASRSGLNSPLHF.

The chain recombines TRBV28 with TRBJ2-1; weak D call: TRBD1 (5 bases). V was shortened by 8 bases and J by 4 bases, with 9 bases between the two germline ends. The germline V gene has CDR1 MDHEN and CDR2 SYDVKM. This CDR3 has 12 amino acids. CDR3 sequence reads: CASGAGYNEQFF. The CDR3, as DNA: TGTGCCAGCGGGGCCGGTTACAATGAGCAGTTCTTC.

The chain has TRBV7-9 and TRBJ2-2; TRBD2 is a possible D gene (6 bases). Between the trimmed V and J ends, which lost 8 bases and 8 bases, there was a span of 15 bases. This CDR3 has 13 amino acids. The germline gives CDR1 SEHNR, CDR2 FQNEAQ (reference sequence). The CDR3 reads CASGLMEGGELFF. In DNA, the CDR3 is TGTGCCAGCGGTCTAATGGAGGGGGGGGAGCTGTTTTTT.

The chain has TRBV30 and TRBJ2-4, with D unclear. V gave up 1 base and J gave up 6 bases, with 7 bases separating them. The CDR3 runs 12 residues. Germline CDR1 is GTSNPN and CDR2 is SVGIG (reference sequence). The CDR3 nucleotides read TGTGCCTGGAGTGGGAGCCGAAACATTCAGTACTTC. Translation: CAWSGSRNIQYF.